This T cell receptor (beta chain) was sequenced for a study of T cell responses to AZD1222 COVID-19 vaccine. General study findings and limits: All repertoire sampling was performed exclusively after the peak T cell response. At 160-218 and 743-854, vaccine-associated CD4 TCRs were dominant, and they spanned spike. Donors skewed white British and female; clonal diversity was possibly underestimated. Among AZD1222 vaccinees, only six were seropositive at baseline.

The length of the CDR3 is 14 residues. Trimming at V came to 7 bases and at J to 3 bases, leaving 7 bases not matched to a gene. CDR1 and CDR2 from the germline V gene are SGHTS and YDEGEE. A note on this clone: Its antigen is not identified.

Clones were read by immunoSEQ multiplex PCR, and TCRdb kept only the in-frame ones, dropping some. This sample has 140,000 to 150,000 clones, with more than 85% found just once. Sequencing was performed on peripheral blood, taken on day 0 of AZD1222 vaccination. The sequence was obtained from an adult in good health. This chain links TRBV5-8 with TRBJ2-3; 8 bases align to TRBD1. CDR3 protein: CASYRTGRTDTQYF. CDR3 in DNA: TGTGCCAGCTATAGGACAGGGAGGACAGATACGCAGTATTTT.